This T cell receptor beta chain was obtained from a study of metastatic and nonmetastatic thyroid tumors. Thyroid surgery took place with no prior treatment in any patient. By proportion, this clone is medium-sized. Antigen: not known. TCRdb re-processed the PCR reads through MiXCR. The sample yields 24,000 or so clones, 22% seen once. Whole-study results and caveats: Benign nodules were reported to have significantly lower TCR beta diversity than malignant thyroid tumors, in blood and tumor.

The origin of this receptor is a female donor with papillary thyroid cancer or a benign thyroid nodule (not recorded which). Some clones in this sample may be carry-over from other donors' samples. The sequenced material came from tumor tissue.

CDR3 bases: TGTGCTAGTGGCAAAACTGCAGGGACCACTGAAGCTTTCTTT. The encoded protein is CASGKTAGTTEAFF. The V gene is TRBV12-5, the J gene TRBJ1-1, with D possibly matching TRBD1 (5 bases). The CDR3 has 14 residues. Germline V gene lookup returns CDR1 LGHNT and CDR2 FRNRAP. V gave up 6 bases and J gave up 4 bases, with 15 bases separating them. Together with reference TRBV12-5 and TRBJ1-1, the CDR3 gives the full variable domain: DARVTQTPRHKVTEMGQEVTMRCQPILGHNTVFWYRQTMMQGLELLAYFRNRAPLDDSGMPKDRFSAEMPDATLATLKIQPSEPRDSAVYFCASGKTAGTTEAFFGQGTRLTVV.